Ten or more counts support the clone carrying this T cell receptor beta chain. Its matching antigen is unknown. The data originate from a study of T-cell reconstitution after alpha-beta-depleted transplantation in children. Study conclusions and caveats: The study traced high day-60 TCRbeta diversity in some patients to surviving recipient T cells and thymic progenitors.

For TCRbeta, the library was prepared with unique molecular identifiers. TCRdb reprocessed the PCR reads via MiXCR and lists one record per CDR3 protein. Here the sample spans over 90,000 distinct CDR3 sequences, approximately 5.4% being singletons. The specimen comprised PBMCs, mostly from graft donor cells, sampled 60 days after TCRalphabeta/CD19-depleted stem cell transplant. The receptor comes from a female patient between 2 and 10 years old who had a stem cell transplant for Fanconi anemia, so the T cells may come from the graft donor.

The CDR3 DNA reads TGTGCCAGCAGCTTTCTGATCGGGGGACTACGGGTGCAGTACTTC. As protein: CASSFLIGGLRVQYF. This chain uses TRBV12-3 or TRBV12-4 with TRBJ2-7, with 7 bases fitting TRBD2. V dropped 6 bases and J dropped 9; count of bases not matched to a gene: 17. CDR3 length: 15 residues.